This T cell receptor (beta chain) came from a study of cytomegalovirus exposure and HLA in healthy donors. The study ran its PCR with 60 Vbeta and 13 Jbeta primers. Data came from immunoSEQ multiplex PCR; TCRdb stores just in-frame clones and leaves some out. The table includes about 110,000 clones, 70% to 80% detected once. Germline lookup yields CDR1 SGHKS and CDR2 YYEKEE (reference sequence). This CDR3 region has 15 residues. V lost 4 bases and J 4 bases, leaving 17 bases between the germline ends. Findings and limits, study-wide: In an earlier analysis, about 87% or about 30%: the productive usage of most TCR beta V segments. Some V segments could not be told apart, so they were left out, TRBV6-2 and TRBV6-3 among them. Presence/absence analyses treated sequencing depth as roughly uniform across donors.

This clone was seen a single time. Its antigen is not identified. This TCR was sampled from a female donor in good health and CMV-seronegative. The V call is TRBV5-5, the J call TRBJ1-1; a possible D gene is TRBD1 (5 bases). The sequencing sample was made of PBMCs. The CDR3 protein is CASSGLGGVGTEAFF. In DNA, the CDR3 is TGTGCCAGCAGCGGCCTTGGGGGGGTTGGCACTGAAGCTTTCTTT. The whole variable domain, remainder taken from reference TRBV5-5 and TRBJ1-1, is DAGVTQSPTHLIKTRGQQVTLRCSPISGHKSVSWYQQVLGQGPQFIFQYYEKEERGRGNFPDRFSARQFPNYSSELNVNALLLGDSALYLCASSGLGGVGTEAFFGQGTRLTVV.